The T cell receptor beta chain described here comes from a study of blood T cell repertoires in COVID-19. About the research overall: COVID-19 samples, acute and convalescent, were from the United States, Italy and Spain. Sources were T cells, B-cell-depleted T cells, or PBMCs; the material itself was cDNA or gDNA.

How the authors handled the data: Counts of nucleated cells, estimated from reference gene primer amplification, were obtained. Method: immunoSEQ multiplex PCR; TCRdb's copy keeps in-frame clones and lacks some. V and J calls and clone size are copied from that table; D and trimming were computed from the DNA. This table has over 200,000 clones, around 88% appearing once. Only one count was recorded for this clone. Mismatch with germline at one junction end may stem from a read error. The source of this sequence is a man aged 18-30 years with active or convalescent COVID-19. Sequenced input: peripheral blood.

The CDR3 bases are TGTGCCAGCAGCTACTCCGGAGCTAACTATGGCTACACCTTC. It encodes CASSYSGANYGYTF. The chain combines TRBV6-6 with TRBJ1-2, with D hard to call. The CDR3 consists of 14 residues. Germline values: CDR1 MNHNY, CDR2 SVGAGI (reference sequence).